This TCR beta chain was retrieved from a study of blood T cell repertoires in COVID-19. Study information: The origin of the acute and convalescent COVID-19 samples was the United States, Italy and Spain. Sample material is recorded as cDNA or gDNA derived from T cells, B-cell-depleted T cells, or PBMCs.

The V and J ends lost 3 bases and 2 bases, in that order; junction bases with no gene match: 1. The CDR3 spans 14 residues. The germline V gene has CDR1 SGHRS and CDR2 YFSETQ. In the authors' methods: Estimated nucleated cell counts came from reference gene primer amplification. TCRdb's copy holds only in-frame clones and misses some; the assay was immunoSEQ multiplex PCR. V and J calls and clone size are copied from that table; D and trimming were computed from the DNA. This sample has fewer than 300,000 clones; roughly 92% occur once, and the top ten carry about 2.2%. The Seattle patients, enrolled during active infection, were followed longitudinally.

The origin of this receptor is a woman aged 25 to 39 with COVID-19, enrolled during active disease. The chain carries TRBV5-1 and TRBJ2-1, with TRBD1 matching over 8 bases. The sample comprised peripheral blood. The CDR3 DNA reads as TGCGCCAGCAGCTCGACAGGGGCCTACAATGAGCAGTTCTTC. Its translation: CASSSTGAYNEQFF.